This TCR beta chain was identified during a study of blood T cell repertoires in COVID-19. As for the study in general: Donors in the United States, Italy and Spain gave samples during acute or convalescent COVID-19.

Germline CDR1 and CDR2: SGDLS and YYNGEE. The CDR3 covers 15 residues. Trimming removed 0 bases at V and 7 bases at J, with 16 bases between. The repertoire was sequenced with immunoSEQ multiplex PCR; TCRdb's copy has only in-frame clones and lacks some. The sample yields about 200,000 clones, 70% to 90% seen once. The chain joins TRBV9 to TRBJ2-5; a possible D gene is TRBD1 (7 bases). The receptor was derived from a man aged 45-65 years with COVID-19, enrolled during active disease. Sequenced material: peripheral blood. The DNA for the CDR3 is TGTGCCAGCAGCGTAGGGGACTTCTCAGGGGGGACCCAGTACTTC. It encodes CASSVGDFSGGTQYF.